A selection of T cell receptor beta chains follows, all from one sample in a study of blood T cells in healthy people across ages. From the 5' RACE reads, TCRdb called clonotypes with MiXCR, one entry per CDR3 protein. The sample comprises 850,000 to 950,000 distinct CDR3 sequences, around 30% of which are singletons, and around 15% rests with the top ten. The specimen was blood. The source is a woman aged 80 or over in good health. CDR3s include the opening cysteine and the closing phenylalanine or tryptophan. Each record gives: V gene, J gene, D gene, clone size, CDR3 protein, CDR3 DNA. The D gene is left open where the match is weak. Only some rows state a clone size, as once, few, many or a class for expanded clones.

V: TRBV27; J: TRBJ1-4; D: -; size: once; CDR3: CASINTRGKLFF; DNA: TGTGCCAGCATAAATACCAGGGGAAAACTGTTTTTT
V: TRBV3-1; J: TRBJ2-5; D: -; size: many; CDR3: CASSVRWGGGETQYF; DNA: TGTGCCAGCAGCGTACGTTGGGGGGGCGGAGAGACCCAGTACTTC
V: TRBV29-1; J: TRBJ1-3; D: TRBD1; size: -; CDR3: CSALQGSGNTIYF; DNA: TGCAGCGCATTACAGGGGTCTGGAAACACCATATATTTT
V: TRBV2; J: TRBJ2-5; D: -; size: -; CDR3: CASSPGTAGTQYF; DNA: TGTGCCAGCAGCCCCGGGACAGCGGGGACCCAGTACTTC
V: TRBV5-1; J: TRBJ2-3; D: TRBD2; size: few; CDR3: CASSLGFGGGAADTQYF; DNA: TGCGCCAGCAGCTTGGGTTTTGGCGGGGGGGCCGCAGATACGCAGTATTTT
V: TRBV7-9; J: TRBJ1-5; D: -; size: -; CDR3: CASSHGGTGQPQHF; DNA: TGTGCCAGCAGCCACGGGGGAACGGGTCAGCCCCAGCATTTT
V: TRBV20-1; J: TRBJ2-4; D: -; size: -; CDR3: CSARGNRDWNKNIQYF; DNA: TGCAGTGCTCGAGGCAATAGAGACTGGAACAAAAACATTCAGTACTTC
V: TRBV6-5; J: TRBJ2-5; D: TRBD1; size: -; CDR3: CAGRPTGGETQYF; DNA: TGTGCCGGCAGACCGACAGGGGGGGAGACCCAGTACTTC
V: TRBV5-6; J: TRBJ2-2; D: TRBD1; size: few; CDR3: CASSLGDRGNTGELFF; DNA: TGTGCCAGCAGCTTGGGAGACAGGGGGAACACCGGGGAGCTGTTTTTT
V: TRBV14; J: TRBJ2-7; D: -; size: -; CDR3: CASSQPGVGYEQYF; DNA: TGTGCCAGCAGCCAACCAGGGGTAGGTTACGAGCAGTACTTC
V: TRBV7-2; J: TRBJ1-2; D: TRBD1; size: few; CDR3: CASSSGGTVYGYTF; DNA: TGTGCCAGCAGCTCCGGCGGGACAGTCTATGGCTACACCTTC
V: TRBV6-5; J: TRBJ2-2; D: TRBD2; size: few; CDR3: CASKNGLAGGPGELFF; DNA: TGTGCCAGCAAAAACGGACTAGCGGGGGGGCCTGGGGAGCTGTTTTTT
V: TRBV6-5; J: TRBJ1-6; D: -; size: many; CDR3: CASSPAGWGRNSPLHF; DNA: TGTGCCAGCAGCCCCGCCGGATGGGGCCGAAATTCACCCCTCCACTTT
V: TRBV18; J: TRBJ2-3; D: TRBD1; size: many; CDR3: CASSLRARGSTDTQYF; DNA: TGTGCCAGCTCACTGCGAGCCAGGGGGAGCACAGATACGCAGTATTTT
V: TRBV15; J: TRBJ2-1; D: -; size: many; CDR3: CATSIEVLTVEEQFF; DNA: TGTGCCACCAGCATAGAGGTCTTAACGGTGGAGGAGCAGTTCTTC
V: TRBV5-1; J: TRBJ1-3; D: -; size: -; CDR3: CASSLQTDSGNTIYF; DNA: TGCGCCAGCAGCTTGCAGACGGACTCTGGAAACACCATATATTTT
V: TRBV30; J: TRBJ2-5; D: TRBD1; size: -; CDR3: CAWSVYGTPGTGMETQYF; DNA: TGTGCCTGGAGTGTATATGGGACCCCCGGGACAGGGATGGAGACCCAGTACTTC
V: TRBV20-1; J: TRBJ2-7; D: TRBD2; size: -; CDR3: CSARDLMGLAGGYEQYF; DNA: TGCAGCGCTAGAGATCTGATGGGACTAGCGGGAGGGTACGAGCAGTACTTC
V: TRBV28; J: TRBJ2-1; D: TRBD2; size: many; CDR3: CASSKPQRGPYNEQFF; DNA: TGTGCCAGCAGTAAACCCCAGCGGGGCCCCTACAATGAGCAGTTCTTC
V: TRBV6-2/TRBV6-3; J: TRBJ2-1; D: TRBD2; size: many; CDR3: CASSPRLAGYLNEQFF; DNA: TGTGCCAGCAGTCCGAGACTAGCGGGGTATTTAAATGAGCAGTTCTTC
V: TRBV28; J: TRBJ2-3; D: -; size: -; CDR3: CASSLKLERYTQYF; DNA: TGTGCCAGCAGTTTAAAACTAGAGAGGTATACGCAGTATTTT
V: TRBV7-2; J: TRBJ2-2; D: -; size: -; CDR3: CASTQVGELFF; DNA: TGTGCCAGCACCCAGGTTGGGGAGCTGTTTTTT
V: TRBV28; J: TRBJ1-1; D: -; size: few; CDR3: CASSATLVTEAFF; DNA: TGTGCCAGCAGTGCGACCCTGGTCACTGAAGCTTTCTTT
V: TRBV29-1; J: TRBJ1-2; D: -; size: -; CDR3: CSGSGGEGYTF; DNA: TGCAGCGGGTCGGGGGGCGAAGGCTACACCTTC
V: TRBV6-2/TRBV6-3; J: TRBJ2-3; D: TRBD2; size: -; CDR3: CASSSSRGRGGADTQYF; DNA: TGTGCCAGCAGTTCCTCACGCGGGCGGGGGGGCGCAGATACGCAGTATTTT
V: TRBV18; J: TRBJ2-5; D: TRBD1; size: -; CDR3: CASSPPRTGGQETRYF; DNA: TGTGCCAGCTCACCACCAAGGACAGGGGGCCAAGAGACCCGGTACTTC
V: TRBV7-9; J: TRBJ2-1; D: -; size: -; CDR3: CVSSLRVTNEQFF; DNA: TGTGTCAGCAGCTTAAGGGTCACCAATGAGCAGTTCTTC
V: TRBV12-3/TRBV12-4; J: TRBJ1-1; D: -; size: many; CDR3: CASSPQGVAFF; DNA: TGTGCCAGCAGTCCACAAGGCGTGGCTTTCTTT
V: TRBV15; J: TRBJ1-5; D: -; size: -; CDR3: CATSRDPIQPQHF; DNA: TGTGCCACCAGCAGAGATCCCATTCAGCCCCAGCATTTT
V: TRBV12-3/TRBV12-4; J: TRBJ1-2; D: -; size: many; CDR3: CASTPTENYGYTF; DNA: TGTGCCAGCACCCCGACGGAAAACTATGGCTACACCTTC
V: TRBV11-2; J: TRBJ2-5; D: TRBD2; size: -; CDR3: CASSFGRVTSGQETQYF; DNA: TGTGCCAGCAGCTTTGGACGAGTGACTAGCGGACAAGAGACCCAGTACTTC
V: TRBV11-3; J: TRBJ2-3; D: -; size: -; CDR3: CASSLGWEGDTQYF; DNA: TGTGCCAGCAGCTTAGGGTGGGAAGGAGATACGCAGTATTTT
V: TRBV6-6; J: TRBJ2-5; D: TRBD2; size: -; CDR3: CAISSGGGETQYF; DNA: TGTGCCATCTCTAGCGGGGGAGGAGAGACCCAGTACTTC
V: TRBV29-1; J: TRBJ2-1; D: TRBD2; size: once; CDR3: CNVTVGSGGHNGQFF; DNA: TGCAACGTCACCGTCGGGAGCGGGGGACACAATGGGCAGTTCTTC
V: TRBV29-1; J: TRBJ2-7; D: -; size: -; CDR3: CSVPPYGAGGILLDEQYF; DNA: TGCAGCGTCCCCCCTTACGGGGCAGGGGGGATCCTCTTGGACGAGCAGTACTTC
V: TRBV5-1; J: TRBJ2-7; D: -; size: -; CDR3: CASSLDARSSSYEQYF; DNA: TGCGCCAGCAGCTTGGATGCGCGAAGTAGCTCCTACGAGCAGTACTTC
V: TRBV6-5; J: TRBJ2-5; D: TRBD2; size: many; CDR3: CASSSPGGGKTQYF; DNA: TGTGCCAGCAGTTCCCCCGGCGGGGGGAAGACCCAGTACTTC
V: TRBV11-2; J: TRBJ2-3; D: TRBD1; size: few; CDR3: CASSLDNRGQFANGGTDTQYF; DNA: TGTGCCAGCAGCTTAGACAATAGGGGACAGTTCGCCAACGGGGGCACAGATACGCAGTATTTT
V: TRBV7-2; J: TRBJ2-6; D: -; size: many; CDR3: CASSFRLRNRQDGANVLTF; DNA: TGTGCCAGCAGCTTCCGGCTTAGAAACAGGCAGGATGGGGCCAACGTCCTGACTTTC
V: TRBV12-3/TRBV12-4; J: TRBJ2-3; D: TRBD2; size: many; CDR3: CASSFSGSGGTDTQYF; DNA: TGTGCCAGCAGTTTTTCGGGTAGCGGGGGCACAGATACGCAGTATTTT
V: TRBV29-1; J: TRBJ1-1; D: -; size: many; CDR3: CSVSTGFITEAFF; DNA: TGCAGCGTTTCGACAGGTTTTATTACTGAAGCTTTCTTT
V: TRBV6-1; J: TRBJ1-1; D: -; size: -; CDR3: CASGRQADTEAFF; DNA: TGTGCCAGCGGAAGACAGGCCGACACTGAAGCTTTCTTT
V: TRBV7-2; J: TRBJ2-7; D: -; size: -; CDR3: CASSNYGSGSRSEQYF; DNA: TGTGCCAGCAGCAATTACGGGTCAGGGAGTAGGAGCGAGCAGTACTTC
V: TRBV29-1; J: TRBJ2-2; D: TRBD2; size: -; CDR3: CSVKRAGYTGELFF; DNA: TGCAGCGTTAAGCGAGCGGGGTACACCGGGGAGCTGTTTTTT
V: TRBV11-2; J: TRBJ2-2; D: -; size: -; CDR3: CASSFLPGMGTGELFF; DNA: TGTGCCAGCAGCTTCCTCCCAGGGATGGGCACCGGGGAGCTGTTTTTT
V: TRBV20-1; J: TRBJ2-3; D: TRBD1; size: -; CDR3: CSARIPRGRADTQYF; DNA: TGCAGTGCTAGGATCCCCAGGGGGCGGGCAGATACGCAGTATTTT
V: TRBV5-6; J: TRBJ1-5; D: -; size: many; CDR3: CASSTPWQPQHF; DNA: TGTGCCAGCAGCACCCCGTGGCAGCCCCAGCATTTT
V: TRBV20-1; J: TRBJ1-1; D: -; size: -; CDR3: CSQKQGWGTEAFF; DNA: TGCAGTCAAAAACAGGGTTGGGGCACTGAAGCTTTCTTT
V: TRBV18; J: TRBJ2-6; D: TRBD1; size: many; CDR3: CASDRGAGANVLTF; DNA: TGTGCCAGCGACAGGGGTGCTGGGGCCAACGTCCTGACTTTC
V: TRBV27; J: TRBJ1-5; D: -; size: few; CDR3: CASSLSGVPRYSNQPQHF; DNA: TGTGCCAGCAGTTTATCTGGGGTACCTCGTTATAGCAATCAGCCCCAGCATTTT
V: TRBV7-9; J: TRBJ2-5; D: -; size: -; CDR3: CASSEQGTQYF; DNA: TGTGCCAGCAGCGAACAAGGGACCCAGTACTTC
V: TRBV20-1; J: TRBJ2-3; D: -; size: -; CDR3: CSARGRWDTDTQYF; DNA: TGCAGTGCTAGAGGCCGATGGGACACAGATACGCAGTATTTT
V: TRBV5-5; J: TRBJ2-1; D: -; size: few; CDR3: CASSFSYSSSYNEQFF; DNA: TGTGCCAGCAGCTTTTCTTACAGTAGCTCCTACAATGAGCAGTTCTTC